This T cell receptor (beta chain) was found in a study of T cells after yellow fever vaccination. Via MiXCR, TCRdb re-called the 5' RACE reads, giving one row per CDR3 protein. Of 200,000 to 300,000 distinct CDR3 sequences in the sample, under 15% are singletons; the top ten hold roughly 0.5%. This clonotype was found a few times. The CDR3 totals 15 residues. Germline CDR1 SGHTA, CDR2 FQGNSA. The V end lost 5 bases, the J end lost 5 bases, and 13 bases lay between the germline ends. The receptor was derived from a man aged 30-40 years who received the YFV17D yellow fever vaccine. Sample: CD4+ T cells sorted from PBMCs, taken 45 days after the yellow fever booster vaccination. This sequence joins TRBV7-2 and TRBJ1-6; D is undetermined. Here the CDR3 DNA reads TGTGCCAGCAGCACTCAGCAGGACCATAATTCACCCCTCCACTTT. Its protein product is CASSTQQDHNSPLHF. The complete variable domain, with remaining parts taken from reference TRBV7-2 and TRBJ1-6, reads GAGVSQSPSNKVTEKGKDVELRCDPISGHTALYWYRQSLGQGLEFLIYFQGNSAPDKSGLPSDRFSAERTGGSVSTLTIQRTQQEDSAVYLCASSTQQDHNSPLHFGNGTRLTVT.